What follows is one T cell receptor beta chain and its context. What it binds is unknown. This sample is drawn from a study of cytomegalovirus exposure and HLA in healthy donors. J was trimmed by 7 bases and V by 0 bases; bases with no gene match: 5. The CDR3 loop spans 15 amino acids. Looked up from germline, CDR1 is SGHTA and CDR2 is FQGTGA. Study-level points and caveats: It was likely that a cluster of highly shared sequence variants was a sequencing artifact. In a later analysis, a missense DCLRE1C variant was linked to TCR beta V- and J-gene trimming.

Both 60 Vbeta primers and 13 Jbeta primers went into the PCR. Profiling relied on immunoSEQ multiplex PCR, and the TCRdb table lists in-frame clones only, not all of them. Among under 130,000 clones listed, 83% were seen once. Material for sequencing was PBMCs. This TCR was recovered from a man in his late teens or twenties in good health and CMV-seronegative. The chain links TRBV7-3 to TRBJ2-7; TRBD1 matches at 11 bases. This CDR3 reads CASSLTGQGVGEQYF. The CDR3, as DNA: TGTGCCAGCAGCTTAACGGGACAGGGGGTCGGTGAGCAGTACTTC.